This T cell receptor beta chain appears in the sequencing data of a study of T cells after yellow fever vaccination. The germline V gene encodes CDR1 SGHKS and CDR2 YYEKEE (reference sequence). Trimming shortened V by 1 base and J by 2 bases, and 9 bases separated the two germline ends. The CDR3 has 14 amino acids. This clonotype appeared many times. It was through 5'RACE template switching that TCR cDNA was made, with a universal primer site and UMIs added. One entry per CDR3 protein, called by TCRdb with MiXCR from the 5' RACE reads. The data hold roughly 300,000 distinct CDR3 sequences, with 6.8% observed a single time.

The specimen was PBMCs, collected approximately 47 days after the first yellow fever vaccination. This clonotype originated in a young man who received the YFV17D yellow fever vaccine. This sequence joins TRBV5-5 and TRBJ2-5; D perhaps matches TRBD1 (5 bases). The CDR3: CASSLTTVQETQYF. DNA of the CDR3: TGTGCCAGCAGCTTGACGACAGTTCAAGAGACCCAGTACTTC.